Each of the 31 T cell receptor beta chains below was sequenced from the same sample in a study of cytomegalovirus exposure and HLA in healthy donors. In the PCR, 60 Vbeta and 13 Jbeta primers were used. Sequencing was performed with immunoSEQ multiplex PCR; in TCRdb, only in-frame clones are kept and a portion is missing. The sample shows about 93,000 clones, 80% of them seen only once. Sample: PBMCs. The receptors derive from a young man in good health and CMV-seronegative.

J is TRBJ2-1 and V is TRBV30, with D unresolved. The V gene lost 0 bases and the J gene lost 2 bases, with 8 bases spanning the gap. Germline assignment: CDR1 GTSNPN and CDR2 SVGIG (reference sequence). CDR3 length: 14 residues. CDR3 in amino acids: CAWSVRSTYNEQFF. The CDR3 DNA is TGTGCCTGGAGTGTACGCAGTACCTACAATGAGCAGTTCTTC.

The chain uses TRBV2 and TRBJ1-2; TRBD1 aligns across 9 bases. The germline CDR1 and CDR2 sequences are SNHLY and FYNNEI. CDR3 size: 13 residues. V was pared by 5 bases and J by 8 bases, with 6 bases of the junction left unmatched. The CDR3 DNA is TGTGCCAGCAGTAAGGGACAGGGTCTCGGCTACACCTTC. Translated: CASSKGQGLGYTF.

This clone appeared a few times. The chain uses TRBV6-5 and TRBJ2-1, with 8 positions matching TRBD2. This CDR3 has 16 residues. Per the germline V gene, CDR1 is MNHEY and CDR2 is SVGAGI. With V trimmed by 2 bases and J by 2 bases, 5 bases remained unmatched. The CDR3 loop is CASSYQTSVTYNEQFF. For the CDR3, the DNA is TGTGCCAGCAGTTACCAGACTAGCGTCACCTACAATGAGCAGTTCTTC.

This chain links TRBV29-1 with TRBJ1-2, with unresolved D. This CDR3 spans 13 amino acids. The germline V and J ends were trimmed by 5 bases and 9 bases, with 19 bases remaining between them. Germline-derived CDR1 and CDR2 are SQVTM and ANQGSEA. CDR3 amino acids: CSVRESGINRYTF. The CDR3 bases are TGCAGCGTTAGAGAGTCCGGGATTAATCGCTACACCTTC.

This clone showed up just once. The rearrangement links TRBV2 to TRBJ1-5; the match to TRBD1 covers 9 bases. The V and J ends lost 6 bases and 6 bases, in that order; junction bases with no gene match: 15. This CDR3 is 17 amino acids long. Germline V gives CDR1 SNHLY, CDR2 FYNNEI. CDR3 sequence reads: CASRGTGTGEIGQPQHF. The DNA of the CDR3 is TGTGCCAGCAGGGGGACAGGGACGGGTGAAATAGGTCAGCCCCAGCATTTT.

There are a few counts of this clone. The gene calls are TRBV2 and TRBJ2-1, with 13 bases that match TRBD2. The trim removed 6 bases at V and 9 bases at J, leaving 23 bases unmatched. Germline V gene sequence: CDR1 SNHLY, CDR2 FYNNEI. The CDR3 runs to 20 residues. The CDR3 DNA reads as TGTGCCAGCAGGCCACCTCTGGGGGGAAAGGGACTAGCGGGAATGGGTGAGCAGTTCTTC. Translation gives CASRPPLGGKGLAGMGEQFF.

The chain recombines TRBV10-3 with TRBJ1-2, with D maybe TRBD1 (6 bases). V was cut by 8 bases and J by 8 bases, with 21 bases left in between. From germline, CDR1 is ENHRY and CDR2 SYGVKD. The CDR3 length is 14 residues. The CDR3 DNA reads TGTGCCATCTTCACTCCGACAGGCCCCCTAGGCTACACCTTC. It yields the protein CAIFTPTGPLGYTF.

This chain links TRBV5-4 with TRBJ1-6, with 10 bases fitting TRBD1. V shed 4 bases, J shed 5 bases, and the junction held 3 bases outside the gene matches. Per the germline V gene, CDR1 is SGHNT and CDR2 is YYREEE (reference sequence). The CDR3 spans 15 residues. The CDR3 region has the DNA TGTGCCAGCAGCCTTGGGACAGGGGATAATTCACCCCTCCACTTT. It encodes CASSLGTGDNSPLHF.

This chain connects TRBV5-6 to TRBJ1-5, with D perhaps matching TRBD1 (5 bases). The length of the CDR3 is 16 residues. Germline CDR1 SGHDT, CDR2 YYEEEE. Trimming pared 0 bases from V and 0 bases from J, leaving 10 bases between. This CDR3 reads CASSLGGTYSNQPQHF. The DNA for the CDR3 is TGTGCCAGCAGCTTGGGCGGGACTTATAGCAATCAGCCCCAGCATTTT.

This clone was observed once. The CDR3 region is CASSLVDWRQNQPQHF. The CDR3 DNA reads TGTGCCAGCAGCTTAGTTGATTGGAGACAGAATCAGCCCCAGCATTTT. The genes are TRBV7-8 and TRBJ1-5; D is possibly TRBD1 (5 bases). The V gene lost 1 base and the J gene lost 4 bases, with 14 bases spanning the gap. The CDR3 spans 16 residues. Germline lookup yields CDR1 SGHVS and CDR2 FQNEAQ.

The J gene is TRBJ1-2, the V gene TRBV4-1; D is unresolved. This CDR3 has 14 amino acids. Germline CDR1 MGHRA, CDR2 YSYEKL. Trimming took 0 bases from V and 6 from J, leaving 11 bases between them. CDR3 in DNA: TGCGCCAGCAGCCAAGAGTTCAGTCAAGATGGCTACACCTTC. Its translation: CASSQEFSQDGYTF.

The chain recombines TRBV5-1 with TRBJ2-7; 9 positions agree with TRBD1. This CDR3 has 14 amino acids. Germline values: CDR1 SGHRS, CDR2 YFSETQ. The V segment lost 0 bases and the J segment 7 bases; nucleotides outside the gene matches: 5. CDR3 nucleotide sequence: TGCGCCAGCAGCTTGGGGACAGGGGTCGGGGAGCAGTACTTC. Its protein is CASSLGTGVGEQYF.

The chain carries TRBV4-2 and TRBJ2-1; 10 nucleotides match TRBD2. The CDR3 spans 16 residues. The germline gives CDR1 LGHNA, CDR2 YNFKEQ. V shed 4 bases and J 3 bases; nucleotides not matched to a gene: 6. The CDR3 sequence is CASSRPGTSVYNEQFF. CDR3 in DNA: TGTGCCAGCAGCCGCCCCGGGACTAGCGTCTACAATGAGCAGTTCTTC.

The DNA of the CDR3 is TGTGCCAGCACCCTAAAGACGGGTAACTATGGCTACACCTTC. Translating gives CASTLKTGNYGYTF. The V and J genes are TRBV9 and TRBJ1-2; D gene ambiguous. V was trimmed by 6 bases and J by 1 base, leaving 13 bases between them. This CDR3 has 14 residues. Germline lookup yields CDR1 SGDLS and CDR2 YYNGEE.

V is TRBV11-2 and J is TRBJ1-2, with D possibly matching TRBD1 (5 bases). The V and J ends lost 0 bases and 8 bases respectively, with 13 bases between them. Germline V lookup: CDR1 SGHAT, CDR2 FQNNGV. The CDR3 is made up of 14 amino acids. CDR3 region: CASSLDLQGTGYTF. CDR3 bases: TGTGCCAGCAGCTTAGATCTCCAGGGCACAGGCTACACCTTC.

The chain has TRBV19 and TRBJ2-4, with a tentative D call TRBD2 (7 bases). The CDR3 covers 12 residues. V dropped 4 bases and J dropped 9 bases, with 10 bases sitting between them. The germline V gene has CDR1 LNHDA and CDR2 SQIVND (reference sequence). The DNA for the CDR3 is TGTGCCAGTAGTAGTGGGGGGGCCATTCAGTACTTC. Residues: CASSSGGAIQYF.

The rearrangement uses TRBV2 and TRBJ2-1, with 9 bases fitting TRBD2. The ends lost 7 bases at V and 7 bases at J; junction bases unmatched: 8. The germline V gene encodes CDR1 SNHLY and CDR2 FYNNEI. The CDR3 is made up of 14 amino acids. The CDR3, as DNA: TGTGCCAGCACCCTCACTAGCGGGTGGAATGAGCAGTTCTTC. Its protein product is CASTLTSGWNEQFF.

The CDR3, as DNA: TGTGCCAGCAGCTCGGGGACAGGGGGCCTGGAGACCCAGTACTTC. It encodes CASSSGTGGLETQYF. The V gene is TRBV5-4, the J gene TRBJ2-5, with TRBD1 matching over 12 bases. The CDR3 has 15 amino acids. V trimming: 3 bases; J trimming: 5 bases; junction bases outside the gene matches: 5. From germline, CDR1 is SGHNT and CDR2 YYREEE (reference sequence).

The chain is built from TRBV5-1 and TRBJ2-7; 11 bases are shared with TRBD1. This CDR3 has 16 residues. The germline gives CDR1 SGHRS, CDR2 YFSETQ. J gave up 8 bases and V 5 bases, and 15 bases lay outside the gene matches. The CDR3 DNA reads as TGCGCCAGCAGGGGGACAGGGGGACAGGTTCGAGAGAAGCAGTACTTC. Protein product: CASRGTGGQVREKQYF.

This clone was found a few times. The chain joins TRBV6-6 to TRBJ2-3, with a weak D call TRBD2 (5 bases). The CDR3 extends over 16 amino acids. Trimming left V 2 bases short and J 1 base short, with 13 bases between. The germline V gene encodes CDR1 MNHNY and CDR2 SVGAGI (reference sequence). In DNA, the CDR3 is TGTGCCAGCAGTTACGCGTTGGGTAGCGGCACAGATACGCAGTATTTT. Protein sequence: CASSYALGSGTDTQYF.

The rearrangement joins TRBV27 to TRBJ2-2; TRBD1 aligns across 7 bases. The CDR3 consists of 15 residues. V was pared by 5 bases and J by 4 bases, with 7 bases of the junction left unmatched. Germline V gene data show CDR1 as MNHEY and CDR2 as SMNVEV (reference sequence). The CDR3 DNA reads TGTGCCAGCAGTCCCATAGACAGGGCCACCGGGGAGCTGTTTTTT. Translation gives CASSPIDRATGELFF.

This chain connects TRBV6-4 to TRBJ2-1, with TRBD1 as a possible D gene (6 bases). Trimming took off 4 bases at V and 7 bases at J, with 11 bases between the two ends. CDR3 length: 13 residues. In germline, CDR1 is MRHNA, CDR2 SNTAGT. The CDR3 DNA is TGTGCCAGCAGTGTGTCAGGGGAGAATGAGCAGTTCTTC. This translates into CASSVSGENEQFF.

The chain combines TRBV5-1 with TRBJ2-1; 7 bases map to TRBD2. CDR3 size: 14 residues. Germline assignment: CDR1 SGHRS and CDR2 YFSETQ. The V segment lost 4 bases and the J segment 2 bases; nucleotides outside the gene matches: 3. The CDR3 sequence: CASSPGTTYNEQFF. The CDR3 coding sequence is TGCGCCAGCAGCCCCGGGACTACCTACAATGAGCAGTTCTTC.

The count of this clone is one. This sequence joins TRBV6-5 and TRBJ1-1, with D unresolved. Trimming stripped 0 bases from V and 2 bases from J, with 10 bases between. Germline lookup yields CDR1 MNHEY and CDR2 SVGAGI. The CDR3 sequence is 15 residues long. CDR3 bases: TGTGCCAGCAGTTACTCACCACAACCCAACACTGAAGCTTTCTTT. Protein product: CASSYSPQPNTEAFF.

This clone has a single count. The chain joins TRBV4-3 to TRBJ2-7, with D perhaps TRBD1 (6 bases). The CDR3 covers 16 residues. Germline lookup yields CDR1 LGHNA and CDR2 YSLEER. V was trimmed by 0 bases and J by 4 bases, leaving 16 bases between them. The CDR3 spells CASSQDMTQGRYEQYF. As DNA, the CDR3 is TGCGCCAGCAGCCAAGATATGACACAGGGACGATACGAGCAGTACTTC.

The CDR3 spells CASSLTGLDYEQYF. CDR3 nucleotide sequence: TGTGCCAGCAGCTTGACTGGACTGGACTACGAGCAGTACTTC. This chain uses TRBV5-6 with TRBJ2-7; the D gene is possibly TRBD2 (5 bases). Trimming left V 1 base short and J 3 bases short, with 11 bases between. Germline V lookup: CDR1 SGHDT, CDR2 YYEEEE. This CDR3 contains 14 residues.

The chain couples TRBV7-8 to TRBJ1-1, with TRBD1 identical over 12 bases. Germline V gives CDR1 SGHVS, CDR2 FQNEAQ. CDR3 length: 17 amino acids. V was clipped by 1 base and J by 5 bases; unmatched bases: 8. The CDR3, as DNA: TGTGCCAGCAGCTTAGGGGACAGGGGGCTAATCGGGACTGAAGCTTTCTTT. Its protein is CASSLGDRGLIGTEAFF.

Remarks on this clone: Other nucleotide sequences in the sample specify the same CDR3. This chain joins TRBV9 and TRBJ1-1; 7 bases agree with TRBD1. V shed 0 bases and J 5 bases; nucleotides not matched to a gene: 4. The CDR3 sequence is 14 residues long. Germline loops: CDR1 SGDLS, CDR2 YYNGEE. CDR3 region: CASSVGQGGTEAFF. CDR3 bases: TGTGCCAGCAGCGTAGGACAGGGTGGAACTGAAGCTTTCTTT.

V and J are TRBV19 and TRBJ1-5, with TRBD1 as a possible D gene (6 bases). V lost 5 bases and J lost 3, with 14 bases in between. Germline V lookup: CDR1 LNHDA, CDR2 SQIVND (reference sequence). The CDR3 length is 15 residues. Written as DNA, the CDR3 is TGTGCCAGTAGTCCCGACACAGGGCCCAATCAGCCCCAGCATTTT. Its protein is CASSPDTGPNQPQHF.

V gene TRBV6-4 combines with J gene TRBJ2-2, with D perhaps matching TRBD1 (6 bases). Trimming took off 6 bases at V and 6 bases at J, with 11 bases between the two ends. CDR1 and CDR2 from the germline V gene are MRHNA and SNTAGT. The CDR3 is 13 residues long. The CDR3 DNA reads as TGTGCCAGCAGACAGGGTACCTCCGGGGAGCTGTTTTTT. This gives the protein CASRQGTSGELFF.

CDR3 nucleotides: TGTGCCAGCGGAACAGCGGGGGCGATGAACACCGGGGAGCTGTTTTTT. Translated: CASGTAGAMNTGELFF. The chain employs TRBV14 and TRBJ2-2; 8 bases are shared with TRBD2. This CDR3 region has 16 residues. The ends lost 8 bases at V and 1 base at J; junction bases unmatched: 9. CDR1 is SGHDN and CDR2 is FVKESK in the germline V gene.